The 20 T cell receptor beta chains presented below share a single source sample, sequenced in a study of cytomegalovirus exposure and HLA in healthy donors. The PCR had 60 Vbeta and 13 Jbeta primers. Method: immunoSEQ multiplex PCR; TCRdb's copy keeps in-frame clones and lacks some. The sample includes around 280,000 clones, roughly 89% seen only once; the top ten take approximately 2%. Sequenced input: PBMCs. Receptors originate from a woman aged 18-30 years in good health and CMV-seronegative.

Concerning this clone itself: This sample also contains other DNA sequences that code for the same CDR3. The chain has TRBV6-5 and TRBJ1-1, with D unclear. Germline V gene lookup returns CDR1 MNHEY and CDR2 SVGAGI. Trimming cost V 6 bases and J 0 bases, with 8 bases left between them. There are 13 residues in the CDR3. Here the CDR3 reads CASRRTVNTEAFF. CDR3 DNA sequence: TGTGCCAGCAGAAGGACTGTGAACACTGAAGCTTTCTTT.

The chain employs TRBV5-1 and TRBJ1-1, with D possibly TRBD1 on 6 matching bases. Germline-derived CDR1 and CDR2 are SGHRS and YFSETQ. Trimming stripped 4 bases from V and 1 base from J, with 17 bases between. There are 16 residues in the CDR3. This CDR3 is CASSHGIGGQNTEAFF. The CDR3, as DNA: TGCGCCAGCAGCCATGGGATCGGGGGGCAGAACACTGAAGCTTTCTTT. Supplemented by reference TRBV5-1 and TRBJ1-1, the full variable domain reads KAGVTQTPRYLIKTRGQQVTLSCSPISGHRSVSWYQQTPGQGLQFLFEYFSETQRNKGNFPGRFSGRQFSNSRSEMNVSTLELGDSALYLCASSHGIGGQNTEAFFGQGTRLTVV.

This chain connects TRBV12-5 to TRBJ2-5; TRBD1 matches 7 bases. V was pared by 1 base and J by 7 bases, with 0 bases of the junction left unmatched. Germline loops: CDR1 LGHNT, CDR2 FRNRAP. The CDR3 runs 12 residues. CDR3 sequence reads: CASGLGQGTQYF. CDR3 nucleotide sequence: TGTGCTAGTGGTTTGGGACAGGGGACCCAGTACTTC.

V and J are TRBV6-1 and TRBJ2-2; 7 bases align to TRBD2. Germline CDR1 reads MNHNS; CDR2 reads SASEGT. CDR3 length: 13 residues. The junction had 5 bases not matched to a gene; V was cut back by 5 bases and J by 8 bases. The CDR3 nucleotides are TGTGCCAGCAGTCGGGGGAGGGGTGGGGAGCTGTTTTTT. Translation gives CASSRGRGGELFF.

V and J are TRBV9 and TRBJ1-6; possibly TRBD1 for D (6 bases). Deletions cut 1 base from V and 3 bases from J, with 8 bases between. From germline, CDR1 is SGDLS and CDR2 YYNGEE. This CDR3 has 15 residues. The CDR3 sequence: CASSVKGDYNSPLHF. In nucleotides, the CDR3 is TGTGCCAGCAGCGTAAAGGGGGACTATAATTCACCCCTCCACTTT.

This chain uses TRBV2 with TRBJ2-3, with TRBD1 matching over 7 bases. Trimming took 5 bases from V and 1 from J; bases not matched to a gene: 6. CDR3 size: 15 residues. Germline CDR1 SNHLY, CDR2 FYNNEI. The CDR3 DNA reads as TGTGCCAGCAGTTCCGACAGGGATGGCACAGATACGCAGTATTTT. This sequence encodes CASSSDRDGTDTQYF.

The CDR3 DNA sequence: TGTGCCAGCAGCCAAGTCCTTAACTATGGCTACACCTTC. Protein: CASSQVLNYGYTF. The chain joins TRBV4-2 to TRBJ1-2; D unresolved. CDR1 is LGHNA, CDR2 YNFKEQ, per germline. The CDR3 is made up of 13 amino acids. Trimming stripped 1 base from V and 1 base from J, with 4 bases between.

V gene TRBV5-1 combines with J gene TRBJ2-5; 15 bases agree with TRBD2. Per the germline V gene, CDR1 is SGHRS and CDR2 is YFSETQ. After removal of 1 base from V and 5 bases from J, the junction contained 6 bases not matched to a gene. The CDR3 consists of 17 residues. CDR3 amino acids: CASSLHGLAGGQETQYF. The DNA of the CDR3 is TGCGCCAGCAGCTTGCACGGACTAGCGGGGGGGCAGGAGACCCAGTACTTC.

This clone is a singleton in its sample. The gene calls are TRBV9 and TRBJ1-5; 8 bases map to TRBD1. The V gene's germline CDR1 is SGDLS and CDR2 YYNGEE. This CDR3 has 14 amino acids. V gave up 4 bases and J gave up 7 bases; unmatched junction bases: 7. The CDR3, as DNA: TGTGCCAGCAGCCTAGGACAGGGTCACCAGCCCCAGCATTTT. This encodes CASSLGQGHQPQHF. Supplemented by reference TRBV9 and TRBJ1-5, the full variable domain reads DSGVTQTPKHLITATGQRVTLRCSPRSGDLSVYWYQQSLDQGLQFLIQYYNGEERAKGNILERFSAQQFPDLHSELNLSSLELGDSALYFCASSLGQGHQPQHFGDGTRLSIL.

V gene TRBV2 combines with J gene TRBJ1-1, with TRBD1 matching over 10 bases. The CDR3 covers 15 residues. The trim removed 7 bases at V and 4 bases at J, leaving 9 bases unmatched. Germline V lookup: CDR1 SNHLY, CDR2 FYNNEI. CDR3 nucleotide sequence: TGTGCCAGCACCCCTCTGGACAGGGGGACCACTGAAGCTTTCTTT. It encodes CASTPLDRGTTEAFF.

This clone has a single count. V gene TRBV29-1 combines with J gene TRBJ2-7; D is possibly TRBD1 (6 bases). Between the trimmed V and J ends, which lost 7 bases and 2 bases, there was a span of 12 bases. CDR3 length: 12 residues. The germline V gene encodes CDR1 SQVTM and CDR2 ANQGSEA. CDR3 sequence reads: CSARQDTYEQYF. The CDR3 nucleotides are TGCAGCGCTAGACAGGACACCTACGAGCAGTACTTC.

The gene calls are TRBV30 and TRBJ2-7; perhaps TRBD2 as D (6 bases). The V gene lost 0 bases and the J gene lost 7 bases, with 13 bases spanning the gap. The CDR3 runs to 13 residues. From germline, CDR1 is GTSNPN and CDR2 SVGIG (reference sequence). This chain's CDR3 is CAWSVWGGKEQYF. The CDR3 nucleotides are TGTGCCTGGAGTGTATGGGGAGGTAAAGAGCAGTACTTC.

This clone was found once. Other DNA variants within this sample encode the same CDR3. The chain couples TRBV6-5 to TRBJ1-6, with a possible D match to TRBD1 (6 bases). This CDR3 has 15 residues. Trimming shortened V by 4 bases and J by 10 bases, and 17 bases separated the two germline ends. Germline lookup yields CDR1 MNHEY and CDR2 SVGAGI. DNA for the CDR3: TGTGCCAGCAGTTCTCCTCAGGGGAAAGAATCACCCCTCCACTTT. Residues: CASSSPQGKESPLHF.

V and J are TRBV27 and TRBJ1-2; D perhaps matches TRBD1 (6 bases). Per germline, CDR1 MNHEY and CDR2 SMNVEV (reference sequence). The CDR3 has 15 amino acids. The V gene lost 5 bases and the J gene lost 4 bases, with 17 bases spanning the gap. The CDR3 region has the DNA TGTGCCAGCAGTAGACAATTAACAGGGCGCTATGGCTACACCTTC. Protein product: CASSRQLTGRYGYTF.

The CDR3 sequence: CASSFGASSYEQYF. The DNA for the CDR3 is TGCGCCAGCAGCTTTGGAGCGAGCTCCTACGAGCAGTACTTC. This rearrangement joins TRBV5-1 to TRBJ2-7; D call uncertain. This CDR3 contains 14 residues. V dropped 2 bases and J dropped 0 bases, with 9 bases sitting between them. Per the germline V gene, CDR1 is SGHRS and CDR2 is YFSETQ.

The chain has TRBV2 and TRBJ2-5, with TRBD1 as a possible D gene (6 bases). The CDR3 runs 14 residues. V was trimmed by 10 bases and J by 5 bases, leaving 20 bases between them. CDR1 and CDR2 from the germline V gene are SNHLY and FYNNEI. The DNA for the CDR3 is TGTGCCACCTCCTCCCAGGGGCTGGGGGAGACCCAGTACTTC. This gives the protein CATSSQGLGETQYF.

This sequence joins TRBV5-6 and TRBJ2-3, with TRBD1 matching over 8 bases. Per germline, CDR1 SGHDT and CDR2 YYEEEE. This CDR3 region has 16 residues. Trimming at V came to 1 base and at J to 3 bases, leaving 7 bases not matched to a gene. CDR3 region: CASSLWTGPGTDTQYF. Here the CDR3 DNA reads TGTGCCAGCAGCTTGTGGACAGGGCCAGGAACAGATACGCAGTATTTT.

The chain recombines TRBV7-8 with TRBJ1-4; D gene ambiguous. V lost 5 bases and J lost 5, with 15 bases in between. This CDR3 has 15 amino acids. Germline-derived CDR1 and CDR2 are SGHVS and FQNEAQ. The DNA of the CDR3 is TGTGCCAGCAGCCTCCCTCAGTTCGGGAATGAAAAACTGTTTTTT. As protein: CASSLPQFGNEKLFF.

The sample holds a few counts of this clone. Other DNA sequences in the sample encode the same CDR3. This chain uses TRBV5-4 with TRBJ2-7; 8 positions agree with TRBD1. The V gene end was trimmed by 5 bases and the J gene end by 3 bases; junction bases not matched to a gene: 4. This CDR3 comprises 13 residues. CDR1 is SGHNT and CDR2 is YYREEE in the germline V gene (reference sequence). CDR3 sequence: CASSPGGSYEQYF. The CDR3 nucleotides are TGTGCCAGCAGTCCAGGGGGCAGCTACGAGCAGTACTTC.

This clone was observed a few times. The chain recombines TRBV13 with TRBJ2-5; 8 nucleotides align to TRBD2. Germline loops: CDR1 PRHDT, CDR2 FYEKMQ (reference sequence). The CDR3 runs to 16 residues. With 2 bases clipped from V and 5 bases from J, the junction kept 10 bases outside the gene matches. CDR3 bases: TGTGCCAGCAGCTTATGGTCGAGCGGGGGAAGGGAGACCCAGTACTTC. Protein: CASSLWSSGGRETQYF.